This section outlines one T cell receptor beta chain sequence together with its context. Its antigen is as yet unknown. The sample belongs to a study of cytomegalovirus exposure and HLA in healthy donors. Study outcomes and limitations: Among CMV-associated TCR beta chains, most appeared HLA-restricted in a later analysis. A later analysis reportedly found fewer N-insertions in an Asian-associated ancestry cluster than the approximately 670-donor mean.

A multiplex PCR was run with 60 Vbeta primers and 13 Jbeta primers. The assay was immunoSEQ multiplex PCR, and TCRdb's table has in-frame clones only and misses some. In the table there are some 190,000 clones, more than 70% of which are singletons. Unrecorded immune exposure was likely among donors, who were nominally healthy when sampled. With V trimmed by 3 bases and J by 14 bases, 7 bases remained unmatched. The CDR3 is made up of 11 amino acids. Germline lookup yields CDR1 SQVTM and CDR2 ANQGSEA. This chain uses TRBV29-1 with TRBJ1-2; 9 nucleotides match TRBD1. The sample was PBMCs. The sequence was collected from a girl under 18 in good health and CMV-seropositive. As DNA, the CDR3 is TGCAGCGTTGATGGGGCACAGGGGGCGACCTTC. This sequence encodes CSVDGAQGATF.